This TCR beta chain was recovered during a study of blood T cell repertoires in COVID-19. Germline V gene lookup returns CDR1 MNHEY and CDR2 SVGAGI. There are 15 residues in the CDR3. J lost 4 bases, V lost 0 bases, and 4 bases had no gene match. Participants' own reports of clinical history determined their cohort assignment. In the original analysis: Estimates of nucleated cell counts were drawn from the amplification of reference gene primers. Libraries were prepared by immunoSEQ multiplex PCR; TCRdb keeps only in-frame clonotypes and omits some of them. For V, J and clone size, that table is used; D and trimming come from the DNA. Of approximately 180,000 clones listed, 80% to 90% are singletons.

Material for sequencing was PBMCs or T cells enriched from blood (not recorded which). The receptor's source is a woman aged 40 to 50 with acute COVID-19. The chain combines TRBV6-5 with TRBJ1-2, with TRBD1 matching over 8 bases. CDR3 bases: TGTGCCAGCAGTTACTCTCCAGGGGGCTCCTATGGCTACACCTTC. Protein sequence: CASSYSPGGSYGYTF.